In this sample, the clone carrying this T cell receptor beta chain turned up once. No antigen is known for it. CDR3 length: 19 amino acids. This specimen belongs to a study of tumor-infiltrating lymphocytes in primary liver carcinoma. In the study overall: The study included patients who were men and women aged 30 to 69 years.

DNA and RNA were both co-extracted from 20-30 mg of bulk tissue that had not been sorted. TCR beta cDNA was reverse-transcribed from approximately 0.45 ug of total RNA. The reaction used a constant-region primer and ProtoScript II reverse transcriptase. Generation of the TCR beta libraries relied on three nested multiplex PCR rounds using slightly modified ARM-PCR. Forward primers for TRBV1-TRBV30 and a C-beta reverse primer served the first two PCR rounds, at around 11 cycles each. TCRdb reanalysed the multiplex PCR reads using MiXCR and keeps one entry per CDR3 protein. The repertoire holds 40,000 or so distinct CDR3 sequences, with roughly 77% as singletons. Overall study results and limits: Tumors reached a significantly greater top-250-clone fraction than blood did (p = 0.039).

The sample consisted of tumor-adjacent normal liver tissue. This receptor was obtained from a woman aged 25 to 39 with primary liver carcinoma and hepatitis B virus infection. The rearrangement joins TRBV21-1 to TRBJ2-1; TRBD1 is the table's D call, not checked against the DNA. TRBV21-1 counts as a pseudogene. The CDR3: CASGKDPGPRLTLYNGQFF. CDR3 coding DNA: TGTGCCAGCGGCAAAGATCCGGGACCCAGGTTGACTCTATACAATGGGCAGTTCTTC.